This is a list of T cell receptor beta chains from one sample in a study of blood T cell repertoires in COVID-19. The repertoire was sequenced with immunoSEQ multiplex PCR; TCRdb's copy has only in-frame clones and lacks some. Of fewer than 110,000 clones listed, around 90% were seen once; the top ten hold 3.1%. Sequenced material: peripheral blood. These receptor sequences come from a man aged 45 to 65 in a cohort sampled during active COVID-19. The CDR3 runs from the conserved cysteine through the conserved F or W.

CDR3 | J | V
CASRANSLGVEKLFF | TRBJ1-4 | TRBV7-8
CASSLDRDGYTF | TRBJ1-2 | TRBV5-1
CASSPGQASYGYTF | TRBJ1-2 | TRBV6-6
CSVEGGGGGEKLFF | TRBJ1-4 | TRBV29-1
CASSHGQGQYQETQYF | TRBJ2-5 | TRBV5-4
CASVGGGYSNQPQHF | TRBJ1-5 | TRBV28
CASSGGQGLDEQFF | TRBJ2-1 | TRBV2
CASSQGGAVPEAFF | TRBJ1-1 | TRBV6-1
CASSLQGYDTEAFF | TRBJ1-1 | TRBV6-2/TRBV6-3
CASRPGGPSGANVLTF | TRBJ2-6 | TRBV11-3
CASSQQTGSGGYTF | TRBJ1-2 | TRBV14
CASGAASNSPLHF | TRBJ1-6 | TRBV6-5
CASSLGHGGYTF | TRBJ1-2 | TRBV5-1
CASSPEQEVYYGYTF | TRBJ1-2 | TRBV3-1/TRBV3-2
CASSFSRVLNTEAFF | TRBJ1-1 | TRBV5-1
CASSLQGKTEAFF | TRBJ1-1 | TRBV7-9
CASSPRAGDSPLHF | TRBJ1-6 | TRBV6-4
CASSLGAGGAGNEQFF | TRBJ2-1 | TRBV13
CASSLRGLSYNEQFF | TRBJ2-1 | TRBV11-3
CASSYTLAGGVTFNEQFF | TRBJ2-1 | TRBV6-2/TRBV6-3
CASSRQGSGANVLTF | TRBJ2-6 | TRBV7-2
CASSLAGGSQETQYF | TRBJ2-5 | TRBV3-1/TRBV3-2
CATSLRQGNQPQHF | TRBJ1-5 | TRBV15
CASSLPRDRVRDEQFF | TRBJ2-1 | TRBV7-9
CASSYFSGSPLHF | TRBJ1-6 | TRBV6-5
CASSLSSREAFF | TRBJ1-1 | TRBV7-9
CASSTQLRGRIDTQYF | TRBJ2-3 | TRBV28
CASSQPGDQPQHF | TRBJ1-5 | TRBV4-2
CASSALGGNTIYF | TRBJ1-3 | TRBV6-6
CASSRGGAGTGELFF | TRBJ2-2 | TRBV4-3
CATNGLAGSYNEQFF | TRBJ2-1 | TRBV15
CASSLLLNEQFF | TRBJ2-1 | TRBV3-1/TRBV3-2
CASSLPGIDTQYF | TRBJ2-3 | TRBV5-8
CATSSGGADNEKLFF | TRBJ1-4 | TRBV24-1
CATIPGTAGNTIYF | TRBJ1-3 | TRBV28
CASSILTEAFF | TRBJ1-1 | TRBV19
CASSSNYGYTF | TRBJ1-2 | TRBV5-6
CASSGTGTGLSTGELFF | TRBJ2-2 | TRBV28
CASSGRSGGEKLFF | TRBJ1-4 | TRBV2
CASSSRRGGTDTQYF | TRBJ2-3 | TRBV6-5
CASSLGAGGGEGNQPQHF | TRBJ1-5 | TRBV5-7
CASSLGDRDPNEQFF | TRBJ2-1 | TRBV5-1
CASSLSSSGVGEQFF | TRBJ2-1 | TRBV7-9
CASSLNRVQAQPQHF | TRBJ1-5 | TRBV6-5
CASSERRKTSTDTQYF | TRBJ2-3 | TRBV7-2
CASSLADTQYF | TRBJ2-3 | TRBV19
CASSPRSSGADTQYF | TRBJ2-3 | TRBV4-2
CASSYDSFSQPQHF | TRBJ1-5 | TRBV6-6
CASSQEVGQGGVGELFF | TRBJ2-2 | TRBV4-3
CASSLNGRGANYGYTF | TRBJ1-2 | TRBV7-3
CASSKACQGDNQPQHF | TRBJ1-5 | TRBV21-1
CASSLDAGSGDTQYF | TRBJ2-3 | TRBV18
CASSLAASSYNEQFF | TRBJ2-1 | TRBV5-1
CASSSAPGQGQSAQETQYF | TRBJ2-5 | TRBV7-6